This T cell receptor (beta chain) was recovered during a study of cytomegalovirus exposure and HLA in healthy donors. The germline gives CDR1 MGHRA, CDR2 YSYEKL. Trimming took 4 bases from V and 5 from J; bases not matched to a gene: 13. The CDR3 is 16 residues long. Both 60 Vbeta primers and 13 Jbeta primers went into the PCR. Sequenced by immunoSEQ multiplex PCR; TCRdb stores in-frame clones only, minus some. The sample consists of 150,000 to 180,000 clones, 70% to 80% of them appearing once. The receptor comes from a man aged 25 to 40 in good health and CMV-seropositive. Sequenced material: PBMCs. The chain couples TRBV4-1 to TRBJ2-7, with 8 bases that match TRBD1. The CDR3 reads CASSLAPRQGQDEQYF. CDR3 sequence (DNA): TGCGCCAGCAGCCTTGCCCCGAGACAGGGGCAAGACGAGCAGTACTTC.